A single sample gave rise to the 10 T cell receptor beta chains below, sequenced in a study of CD8 T cells in Susac syndrome. The RNA, roughly 0.5 to 1 ug, was put through reverse transcription using random hexamers. TCRdb used MiXCR to reprocess the immunoSEQ multiplex PCR reads, holding one entry per CDR3 protein. The repertoire has over 130,000 distinct CDR3 sequences, roughly 95% of them found once; the top ten carry 0.11%. The sequencing sample was made of CD4+ T cells from PBMCs. These receptor sequences come from a human donor with multiple sclerosis.

V gene TRBV14 combines with J gene TRBJ2-2; D possibly corresponds to TRBD2 (6 bases). The V gene lost 4 bases and the J gene lost 7 bases, with 13 bases spanning the gap. This CDR3 has 14 amino acids. Germline CDR1 SGHDN, CDR2 FVKESK. The CDR3 sequence is CASSLRTGSGELFF. CDR3 DNA: TGTGCCAGCAGCCTAAGGACCGGGAGCGGGGAGCTGTTTTTT.

This chain connects TRBV29-1 to TRBJ2-2, with D tentatively TRBD1 or TRBD2 (7 bases each). The CDR3 length is 16 residues. Deletions cut 6 bases from V and 0 bases from J, with 17 bases between. Per germline, CDR1 SQVTM and CDR2 ANQGSEA. CDR3 residues: CSVKGGTVANTGELFF. The CDR3 nucleotides are TGCAGCGTGAAGGGGGGGACAGTCGCGAACACCGGGGAGCTGTTTTTT.

This clonotype was counted a single time. The V and J genes are TRBV9 and TRBJ1-1; unclear D gene. The CDR3 totals 15 residues. Germline V gene data show CDR1 as SGDLS and CDR2 as YYNGEE. V dropped 0 bases and J dropped 0 bases, with 9 bases sitting between them. The CDR3 DNA reads TGTGCCAGCAGCGTAGAGGTCAGCTTGAACACTGAAGCTTTCTTT. This codes for CASSVEVSLNTEAFF.

V usage is TRBV12-3 or TRBV12-4 and J usage is TRBJ1-2; D may be TRBD1 (5 bases). V was shortened by 5 bases and J by 8 bases, with 21 bases between the two germline ends. This CDR3 comprises 15 residues. CDR3 protein: CASSTGPGFRSGYTF. In DNA form, the CDR3 reads TGTGCCAGCAGTACGGGACCGGGTTTTCGAAGCGGCTACACCTTC.

This CDR3 reads CAWSLSGGRTYEQYF. The CDR3 DNA reads as TGTGCCTGGAGTCTAAGCGGGGGCAGGACCTACGAGCAGTACTTC. The chain recombines TRBV30 with TRBJ2-7, with TRBD2 identical over 8 bases. CDR3 length: 15 amino acids. With 2 bases clipped from V and 2 bases from J, the junction kept 8 bases outside the gene matches. Looked up from germline, CDR1 is GTSNPN and CDR2 is SVGIG (reference sequence).

J is TRBJ2-1 and V is TRBV20-1, with unresolved D. Germline assignment: CDR1 DFQATT and CDR2 SNEGSKA (reference sequence). The V end was cut by 4 bases, the J end by 6 bases, with 4 bases between. This CDR3 has 10 residues. The CDR3 DNA sequence: TGCAGTGCTATTTCCAATGAGCAGTTCTTC. This gives the protein CSAISNEQFF.

V is TRBV6-5 and J is TRBJ2-1, with 11 bases aligning to TRBD2. The length of the CDR3 is 16 residues. Losses at the gene ends were 4 bases for V and 8 bases for J; bases not matched to a gene: 10. CDR1 and CDR2 (germline): MNHEY, SVGAGI. The CDR3 sequence is CASSFRTSGHGDEQFF. For the CDR3, the DNA is TGTGCCAGCAGTTTCAGGACTAGCGGGCATGGGGATGAGCAGTTCTTC.

The V and J genes are TRBV3-1 and TRBJ2-5; 11 nucleotides agree with TRBD2. J gave up 2 bases and V 1 base, and 3 bases lay outside the gene matches. The CDR3 is made up of 16 amino acids. CDR1 and CDR2 (germline): LGHDT, YNNKEL (reference sequence). The CDR3 loop is CASSQGLAGGQETQYF. DNA for the CDR3: TGTGCCAGCAGCCAAGGTCTAGCGGGAGGACAAGAGACCCAGTACTTC.

The chain carries TRBV7-9 and TRBJ1-2, with a weak D call TRBD1 (6 bases). The germline V gene encodes CDR1 SEHNR and CDR2 FQNEAQ (reference sequence). The ends were cut back, 5 bases at V and 4 bases at J, with 11 bases in the middle. The CDR3 is made up of 13 amino acids. The CDR3 loop is CASSAGTSYGYTF. DNA for the CDR3: TGTGCCAGCAGCGCTGGGACAAGCTATGGCTACACCTTC.

The V gene is TRBV20-1, the J gene TRBJ1-3; D gene ambiguous. The CDR3 length is 16 residues. Deletions cut 0 bases from V and 0 bases from J, with 12 bases between. CDR1 is DFQATT, CDR2 SNEGSKA, per germline (reference sequence). Here the CDR3 DNA reads TGCAGTGCTAGAGATCCCGGACGGGACTCTGGAAACACCATATATTTT. Translation: CSARDPGRDSGNTIYF.